The following is a T cell receptor (beta chain) sequence with its context. The data were produced by immunoSEQ multiplex PCR, yet TCRdb's version contains in-frame clones alone and is incomplete. This sample carries under 200,000 clones, about 82% of them seen once, and the ten largest clones take 7%. Trimming removed 6 bases from V and 4 bases from J, with 15 bases in between. This CDR3 is built from 13 residues. The germline gives CDR1 SQVTM, CDR2 ANQGSEA. This sample stems from a study of blood T cell repertoires in COVID-19. About the research overall: PBMCs, B-cell-depleted T cells, or T cells were the source of the cDNA or gDNA that made up the material.

The origin of this receptor is a man aged 50 or older with active or convalescent COVID-19. What was sequenced was peripheral blood. This sequence joins TRBV29-1 and TRBJ1-1; D gene ambiguous. The DNA for the CDR3 is TGCAGCGTCCGGGATCTACTTAGCACTGAAGCTTTCTTT. Protein product: CSVRDLLSTEAFF.